This T cell receptor (beta chain) was recorded in a study of T cell repertoires in cytomegalovirus infection. Study overall: Well-studied HLA-B-restricted epitopes and recently identified HLA-C-restricted epitopes of CMV were both used in the study. Public TCR beta signatures provided an indication of both CMV infection and a matching HLA type. Study findings and constraints: The ex vivo response showed dominance by HLA-C-restricted CMV-specific TCR beta clonotypes.

The CDR3 loop spans 15 amino acids. Per the germline V gene, CDR1 is SGHTA and CDR2 is FQGNSA. V dropped 5 bases and J dropped 0 bases, with 11 bases sitting between them. This clonotype was found many times. Its antigen is not known. TCRdb recomputed calls from the reads with MiXCR, one row per CDR3 protein. The table has roughly 800,000 distinct CDR3 sequences, around 29% seen once. The V and J genes are TRBV7-2 and TRBJ2-1; possibly TRBD1 or TRBD2 for D (6 bases each). The source material was cultured CD8+ T cells from PBMCs, sampled from culture after CMV antigen stimulation. This TCR was recovered from a human donor in good health (CMV status not recorded). Some clones in this sample may be carry-over from other donors' samples. The CDR3 protein is CASSGGPSSYNEQFF. CDR3 nucleotide sequence: TGTGCCAGCAGCGGGGGGCCGAGCTCCTACAATGAGCAGTTCTTC.